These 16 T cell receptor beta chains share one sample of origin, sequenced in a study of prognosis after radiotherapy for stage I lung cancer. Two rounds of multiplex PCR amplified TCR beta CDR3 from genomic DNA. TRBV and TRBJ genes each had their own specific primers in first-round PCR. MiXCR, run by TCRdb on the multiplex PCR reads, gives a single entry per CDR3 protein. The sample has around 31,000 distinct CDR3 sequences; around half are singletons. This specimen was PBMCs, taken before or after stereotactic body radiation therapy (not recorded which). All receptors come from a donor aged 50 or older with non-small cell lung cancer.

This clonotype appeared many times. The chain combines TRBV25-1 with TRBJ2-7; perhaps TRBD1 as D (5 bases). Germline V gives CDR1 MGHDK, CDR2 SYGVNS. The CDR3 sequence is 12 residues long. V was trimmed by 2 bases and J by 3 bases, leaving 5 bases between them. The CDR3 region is CASSEQGYEQYF. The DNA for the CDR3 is TGTGCCAGCAGTGAACAGGGCTACGAGCAGTACTTC.

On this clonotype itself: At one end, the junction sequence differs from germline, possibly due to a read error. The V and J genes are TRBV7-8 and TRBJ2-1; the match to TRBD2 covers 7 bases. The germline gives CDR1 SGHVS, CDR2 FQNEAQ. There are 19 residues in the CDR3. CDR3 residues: CSSSLTYGSASGVYNEQFF. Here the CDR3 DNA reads TGTTCCAGCAGCTTAACTTACGGTAGTGCTAGCGGAGTCTACAATGAGCAGTTCTTC.

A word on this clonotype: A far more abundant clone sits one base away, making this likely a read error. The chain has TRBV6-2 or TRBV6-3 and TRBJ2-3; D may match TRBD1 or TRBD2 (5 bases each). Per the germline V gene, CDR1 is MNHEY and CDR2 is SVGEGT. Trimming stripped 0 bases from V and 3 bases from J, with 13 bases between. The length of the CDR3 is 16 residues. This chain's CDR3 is CASSYSVGALTDTQYF. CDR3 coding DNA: TGTGCCAGCAGTTACTCGGTCGGGGCCTTAACAGATACGCAGTATTTT.

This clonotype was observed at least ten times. CDR3 sequence (DNA): TGCAGTGCTAGAGATCCAGACAGGACTAACTATGGCTACACCTTC. Encoded protein: CSARDPDRTNYGYTF. The chain couples TRBV20-1 to TRBJ1-2; tentative D call: TRBD1 (6 bases). V lost 0 bases, J lost 0 bases, and 11 bases lay in between. The CDR3 consists of 15 residues. Germline V gives CDR1 DFQATT, CDR2 SNEGSKA (reference sequence).

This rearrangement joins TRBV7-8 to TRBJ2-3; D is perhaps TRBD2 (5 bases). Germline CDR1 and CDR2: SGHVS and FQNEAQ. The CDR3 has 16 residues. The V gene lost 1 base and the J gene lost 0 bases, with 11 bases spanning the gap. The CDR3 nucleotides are TGTGCCAGCAGCTTAGGGACTGAACAGAGCACAGATACGCAGTATTTT. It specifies CASSLGTEQSTDTQYF.

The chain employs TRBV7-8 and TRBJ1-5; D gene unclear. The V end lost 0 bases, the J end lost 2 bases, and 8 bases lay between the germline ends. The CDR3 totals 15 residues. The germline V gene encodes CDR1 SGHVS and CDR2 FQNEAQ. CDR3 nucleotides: TGTGCCAGCAGCTTAGCAGGTTTTTGCAATCAGCCCCAGCATTTT. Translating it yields CASSLAGFCNQPQHF.

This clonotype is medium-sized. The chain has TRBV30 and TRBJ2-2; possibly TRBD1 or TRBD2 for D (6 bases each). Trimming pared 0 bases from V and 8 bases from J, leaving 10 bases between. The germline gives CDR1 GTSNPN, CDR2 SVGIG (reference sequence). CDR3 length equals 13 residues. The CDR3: CAWSVGGGGELFF. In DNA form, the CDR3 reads TGTGCCTGGAGTGTAGGGGGAGGTGGGGAGCTGTTTTTT.

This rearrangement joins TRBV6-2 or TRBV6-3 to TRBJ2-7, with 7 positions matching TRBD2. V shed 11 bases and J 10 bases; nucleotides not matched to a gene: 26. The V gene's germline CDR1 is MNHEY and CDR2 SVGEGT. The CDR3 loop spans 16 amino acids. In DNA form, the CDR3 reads TGTGCCGGCAATCCTAGCGGCTCTCAGATAACTGGCGATCAGTACTTC. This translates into CAGNPSGSQITGDQYF.

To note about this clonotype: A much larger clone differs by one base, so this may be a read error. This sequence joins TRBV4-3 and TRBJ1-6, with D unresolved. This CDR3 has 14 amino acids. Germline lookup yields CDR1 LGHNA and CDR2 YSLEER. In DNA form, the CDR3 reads TGCGCCAGCAGCCCCCAATTGGGAGCTTCACCCCTCCGCTTT. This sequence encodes CASSPQLGASPLRF.

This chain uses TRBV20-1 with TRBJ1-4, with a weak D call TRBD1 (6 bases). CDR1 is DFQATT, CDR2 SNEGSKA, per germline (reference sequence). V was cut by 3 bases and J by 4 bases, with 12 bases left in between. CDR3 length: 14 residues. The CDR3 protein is CSARMGHINEKLFF. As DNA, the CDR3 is TGCAGTGCTAGGATGGGACATATTAATGAAAAACTGTTTTTT.

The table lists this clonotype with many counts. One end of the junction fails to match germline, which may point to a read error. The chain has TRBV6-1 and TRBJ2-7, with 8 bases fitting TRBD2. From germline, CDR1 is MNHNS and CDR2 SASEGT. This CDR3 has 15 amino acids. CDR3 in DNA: TGTGCCAGCTGTGAAACGGGAGGGAGCTCCTACGAGCAGTACTTC. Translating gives CASCETGGSSYEQYF.

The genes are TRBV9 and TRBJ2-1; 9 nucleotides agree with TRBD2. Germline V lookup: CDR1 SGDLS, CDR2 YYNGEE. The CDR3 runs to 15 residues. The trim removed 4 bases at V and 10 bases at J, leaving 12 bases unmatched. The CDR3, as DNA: TGTGCCAGCAGCAAGCGAGTAGCGGGAGAAGGCGAGCAGTTCTTC. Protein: CASSKRVAGEGEQFF.

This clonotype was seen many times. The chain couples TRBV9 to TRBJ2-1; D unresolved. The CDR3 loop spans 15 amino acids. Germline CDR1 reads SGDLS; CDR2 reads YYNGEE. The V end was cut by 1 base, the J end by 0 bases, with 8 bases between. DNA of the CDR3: TGTGCCAGCAGCGTAATGAGTACCTCCTACAATGAGCAGTTCTTC. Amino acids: CASSVMSTSYNEQFF. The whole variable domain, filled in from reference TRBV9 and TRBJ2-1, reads DSGVTQTPKHLITATGQRVTLRCSPRSGDLSVYWYQQSLDQGLQFLIQYYNGEERAKGNILERFSAQQFPDLHSELNLSSLELGDSALYFCASSVMSTSYNEQFFGPGTRLTVL.

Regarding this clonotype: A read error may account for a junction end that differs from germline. CDR3 DNA sequence: TGTGCCAGCTCCGGTAGCTGGAAAGGGACCTACGATCAGTACTTC. This codes for CASSGSWKGTYDQYF. The chain uses TRBV7-9 and TRBJ2-7; the D gene could be TRBD1 or TRBD2 (5 bases each). Germline values: CDR1 SEHNR, CDR2 FQNEAQ (reference sequence). The CDR3 covers 15 residues.

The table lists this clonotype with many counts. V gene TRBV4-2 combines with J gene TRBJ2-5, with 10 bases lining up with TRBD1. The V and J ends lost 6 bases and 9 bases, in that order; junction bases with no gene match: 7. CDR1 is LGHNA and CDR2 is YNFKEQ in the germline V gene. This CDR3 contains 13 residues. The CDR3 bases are TGTGCCAGCAGTCCAGGACAGGGGGTGGCCCAGTACTTC. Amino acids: CASSPGQGVAQYF.

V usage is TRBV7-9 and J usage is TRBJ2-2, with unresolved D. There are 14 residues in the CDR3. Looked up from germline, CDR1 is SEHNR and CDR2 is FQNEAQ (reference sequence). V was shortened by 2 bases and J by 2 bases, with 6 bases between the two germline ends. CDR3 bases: TGTGCCAGCAGCTTACCGCTCAACACCGGGGAGCTGTTTTTT. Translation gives CASSLPLNTGELFF.